This TCR beta chain was sequenced during a study of CD8 T cells in ankylosing spondylitis. Molecular-barcoded quantitative 5'-RACE produced these TCR beta libraries. In TCRdb, the 5' RACE reads were re-called with MiXCR into one record per CDR3 protein. Of about 220,000 distinct CDR3 sequences in the sample, approximately 24% were seen once. This clonotype came up many times. This receptor was identified in a male donor with ankylosing spondylitis or in good health (not recorded which). Sequencing was carried out using blood, either unsorted or a sorted T cell fraction (not recorded which).

CDR3 coding DNA: TGTGCCAGCAGCTTAACTAGCGGGATGTTCAATGAGCAGTTCTTC. Translation gives CASSLTSGMFNEQFF. The rearrangement joins TRBV7-2 to TRBJ2-1; 10 nucleotides align to TRBD2. Trimming removed 2 bases from V and 6 bases from J; junction bases left unmatched: 4. The CDR3 sequence is 15 residues long. Germline V gives CDR1 SGHTA, CDR2 FQGNSA.